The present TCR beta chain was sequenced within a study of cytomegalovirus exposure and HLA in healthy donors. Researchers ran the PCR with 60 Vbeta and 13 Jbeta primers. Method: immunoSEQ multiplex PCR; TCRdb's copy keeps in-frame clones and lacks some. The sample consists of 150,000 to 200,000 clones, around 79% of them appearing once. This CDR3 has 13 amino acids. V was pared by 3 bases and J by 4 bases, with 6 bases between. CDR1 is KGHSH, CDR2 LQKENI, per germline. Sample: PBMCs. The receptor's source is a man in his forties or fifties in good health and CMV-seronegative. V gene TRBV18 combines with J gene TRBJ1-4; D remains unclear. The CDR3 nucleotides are TGTGCCAGCTCACCCCGGGATAATGAAAAACTGTTTTTT. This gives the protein CASSPRDNEKLFF.